The present T cell receptor beta chain was sequenced within a study of beta chain features in type 1 diabetes. Notes on the study in general: For Type 1 diabetes patients, all four CD4+ subsets carried TCRB CDR3s that were moderately but significantly shorter. Sequencing used cDNA, and cells with high TCR expression could therefore be over-represented. The study found that naive, central memory and Treg TCRB repertoires appeared more similar in patients than in healthy donors.

Expressed TCRB transcripts were sequenced after all isolated RNA was converted to cDNA. Repertoires were generated with immunoSEQ multiplex PCR, while TCRdb's copy carries only in-frame clones and drops some. The sample shows 250,000 to 300,000 clones, 24% of them seen only once. This clone showed up just a few times. What it recognizes is unknown. Each of the CD4+ naive, central memory, regulatory and stem cell-like memory populations was sorted via CD45RO/CCR7/CD25/CD127/CD95/CD27. In all sorted populations, purity surpassed 98%. Germline V CDR1 and CDR2: MNHEY, SVGAGI. The CDR3 has 14 amino acids. Trimming took 8 bases from V and 2 from J, leaving 13 bases between them.

V usage is TRBV6-5 and J usage is TRBJ2-1, with D perhaps TRBD2 (5 bases). This receptor was taken from a woman aged 30 to 39 with type 1 diabetes. The material sequenced was naive CD4+ T cells from blood. CDR3 in amino acids: CASRRGMAYNEQFF. In nucleotides, the CDR3 is TGTGCCAGCCGCCGAGGGATGGCCTACAATGAGCAGTTCTTC.